These T cell receptor beta chains were read from a single sample in a study of CD8+ T cells in alopecia areata. Method: immunoSEQ multiplex PCR; TCRdb's copy keeps in-frame clones and lacks some. In the table there are 150,000 to 200,000 clones, roughly 60% of which are singletons. This material consisted of CD4+ T cells sorted from blood, taken at week 24, from a patient treated with tofacitinib. These receptors were collected from a human donor with alopecia areata. Each CDR3 is given with its conserved first and last residue. D genes are given only for firm matches.

CDR3aa: CASSVAGGRGETQYF
v_gene: TRBV9
j_gene: TRBJ2-5
d_gene: TRBD1

CDR3aa: CASHGEEGLGDTQYF
v_gene: TRBV11-3
j_gene: TRBJ2-3
d_gene: -

CDR3aa: CASSGRTGNSPLHF
v_gene: TRBV9
j_gene: TRBJ1-6
d_gene: TRBD1

CDR3aa: CASSLGTSGNGETQYF
v_gene: TRBV7-2
j_gene: TRBJ2-5
d_gene: TRBD2

CDR3aa: CASSVKGRITGELFF
v_gene: TRBV5-6
j_gene: TRBJ2-2
d_gene: -

CDR3aa: CASSPKTGQNTEAFF
v_gene: TRBV4-3
j_gene: TRBJ1-1
d_gene: -

CDR3aa: CASSRASGSTDTQYF
v_gene: TRBV7-9
j_gene: TRBJ2-3
d_gene: TRBD2

CDR3aa: CSVVGAPGDTQYF
v_gene: TRBV29-1
j_gene: TRBJ2-3
d_gene: -

CDR3aa: CASIVRTVEYF
v_gene: TRBV4-1
j_gene: TRBJ2-3
d_gene: -

CDR3aa: CASSLAPPETQYF
v_gene: TRBV5-4
j_gene: TRBJ2-5
d_gene: -

CDR3aa: CAWSFETANYGYTF
v_gene: TRBV30
j_gene: TRBJ1-2
d_gene: -

CDR3aa: CASSLVAQAQETQYF
v_gene: TRBV5-1
j_gene: TRBJ2-5
d_gene: -

CDR3aa: CASSLVSDRGRETQYF
v_gene: TRBV9
j_gene: TRBJ2-5
d_gene: TRBD1

CDR3aa: CSVTGGNIQYF
v_gene: TRBV29-1
j_gene: TRBJ2-4
d_gene: -

CDR3aa: CASSEALRGRGYGYTF
v_gene: TRBV6-1
j_gene: TRBJ1-2
d_gene: -

CDR3aa: CASRADRGASYEQYF
v_gene: TRBV25-1
j_gene: TRBJ2-7
d_gene: TRBD1

CDR3aa: CASNLGTSGAEQFF
v_gene: TRBV7-2
j_gene: TRBJ2-1
d_gene: TRBD2

CDR3aa: CAWSVWVNTEAFF
v_gene: TRBV30
j_gene: TRBJ1-1
d_gene: -

CDR3aa: CAWTNGLAVYNEQFF
v_gene: TRBV30
j_gene: TRBJ2-1
d_gene: TRBD2

CDR3aa: CASSIAAGRNTEAFF
v_gene: TRBV19
j_gene: TRBJ1-1
d_gene: -

CDR3aa: CASTGLVEQYF
v_gene: TRBV7-2
j_gene: TRBJ2-7
d_gene: -

CDR3aa: CASRSDRFGNTIYF
v_gene: TRBV6-5
j_gene: TRBJ1-3
d_gene: -

CDR3aa: CASSQTSLAGAWEQYF
v_gene: TRBV9
j_gene: TRBJ2-7
d_gene: TRBD2

CDR3aa: CAISGDGGGAQETQYF
v_gene: TRBV10-3
j_gene: TRBJ2-5
d_gene: -

CDR3aa: CASSLGQGANNEKLFF
v_gene: TRBV5-1
j_gene: TRBJ1-4
d_gene: TRBD1

CDR3aa: CASRNDRNYGYTF
v_gene: TRBV28
j_gene: TRBJ1-2
d_gene: -

CDR3aa: CASSVGEGAFF
v_gene: TRBV9
j_gene: TRBJ1-1
d_gene: -

CDR3aa: CASSLERNEQFF
v_gene: TRBV5-1
j_gene: TRBJ2-1
d_gene: -

CDR3aa: CASSQDLAGGSGGELFF
v_gene: TRBV4-3
j_gene: TRBJ2-2
d_gene: -

CDR3aa: CSAEEAYEQYF
v_gene: TRBV20-1
j_gene: TRBJ2-7
d_gene: -

CDR3aa: CASSLPSRANEQFF
v_gene: TRBV5-4
j_gene: TRBJ2-1
d_gene: -

CDR3aa: CASSLEGVGYNEQFF
v_gene: TRBV5-6
j_gene: TRBJ2-1
d_gene: -

CDR3aa: CASGLGGTDTQYF
v_gene: TRBV12-5
j_gene: TRBJ2-3
d_gene: -

CDR3aa: CAWGRRAETQYF
v_gene: TRBV30
j_gene: TRBJ2-5
d_gene: -

CDR3aa: CASGLEWVDEQFF
v_gene: TRBV12-5
j_gene: TRBJ2-1
d_gene: -

CDR3aa: CASSQNQGVGPQHF
v_gene: TRBV4-3
j_gene: TRBJ1-5
d_gene: TRBD1

CDR3aa: CASSYPGVGSAEAFF
v_gene: TRBV6-6
j_gene: TRBJ1-1
d_gene: -

CDR3aa: CASGRDQPQHF
v_gene: TRBV6-6
j_gene: TRBJ1-5
d_gene: -

CDR3aa: CASSPGDGAYEQYF
v_gene: TRBV18
j_gene: TRBJ2-7
d_gene: -

CDR3aa: CATAAGFQETQYF
v_gene: TRBV27
j_gene: TRBJ2-5
d_gene: -

CDR3aa: CASSQDEVSNNYGYTF
v_gene: TRBV4-1
j_gene: TRBJ1-2
d_gene: -

CDR3aa: CASSLRVGGGLKQFF
v_gene: TRBV27
j_gene: TRBJ2-1
d_gene: -

CDR3aa: CASSLKGPGNTIYF
v_gene: TRBV7-9
j_gene: TRBJ1-3
d_gene: -

CDR3aa: CAWSISNTEAFF
v_gene: TRBV30
j_gene: TRBJ1-1
d_gene: -

CDR3aa: CASSFKNHQYF
v_gene: TRBV11-2
j_gene: TRBJ2-5
d_gene: -

CDR3aa: CASSLDVGSGELFF
v_gene: TRBV5-1
j_gene: TRBJ2-2
d_gene: -

CDR3aa: CASSLRTGGEQYF
v_gene: TRBV27
j_gene: TRBJ2-7
d_gene: TRBD1

CDR3aa: CASSQPLRGQGTYNEQFF
v_gene: TRBV4-1
j_gene: TRBJ2-1
d_gene: TRBD1

CDR3aa: CASSSKTGKNGELFF
v_gene: TRBV11-1
j_gene: TRBJ2-2
d_gene: TRBD1

CDR3aa: CASSPDRAGKNIQYF
v_gene: TRBV19
j_gene: TRBJ2-4
d_gene: TRBD1

CDR3aa: CASSQDRDTEAFF
v_gene: TRBV7-7
j_gene: TRBJ1-1
d_gene: -

CDR3aa: CASSQGTVFGYGYTF
v_gene: TRBV4-1
j_gene: TRBJ1-2
d_gene: -